These 19 T cell receptor beta chains originate from one sample sequenced in a study of blood T cell repertoires in COVID-19. Some clones are missing from TCRdb's copy, which holds only in-frame ones; the method was immunoSEQ multiplex PCR. The table lists fewer than 150,000 clones, 88% of them singletons. The sample taken for sequencing was peripheral blood. These receptor sequences come from a man between 50 and 59 years old with active or convalescent COVID-19.

The V and J genes are TRBV19 and TRBJ2-1, with 7 positions matching TRBD2. The J segment lost 13 bases and the V segment lost 3 bases, leaving 3 bases of the junction unmatched. CDR3 length equals 11 residues. Per germline, CDR1 LNHDA and CDR2 SQIVND (reference sequence). For the CDR3, the DNA is TGTGCCAGTAGTATGGGGGGGAGCCAGTTCTTC. Translation gives CASSMGGSQFF.

V gene TRBV5-6 combines with J gene TRBJ2-7, with D possibly TRBD2 on 6 matching bases. The V and J ends lost 3 bases and 2 bases respectively, with 12 bases between them. The CDR3 spans 14 residues. CDR1 and CDR2 (germline): SGHDT, YYEEEE. The CDR3 loop is CASSWELAAYEQYF. CDR3 coding DNA: TGTGCCAGCAGCTGGGAACTAGCCGCCTACGAGCAGTACTTC.

This rearrangement joins TRBV12-3 or TRBV12-4 to TRBJ1-1; TRBD1 agrees at 7 bases. The trim removed 4 bases at V and 11 bases at J, leaving 7 bases unmatched. The CDR3 is made up of 12 amino acids. CDR3 loop: CASSSKGAGAFF. CDR3 coding DNA: TGTGCCAGCAGTTCTAAGGGGGCTGGGGCTTTCTTT.

This clone has just a few counts. This sequence joins TRBV5-1 and TRBJ2-7; 8 bases agree with TRBD1. This CDR3 has 15 residues. The J segment lost 2 bases and the V segment lost 0 bases, leaving 4 bases of the junction unmatched. Germline loops: CDR1 SGHRS, CDR2 YFSETQ. CDR3 DNA sequence: TGCGCCAGCAGCTTGGAGGGGACAGGCCCCTACGAGCAGTACTTC. Translated, it gives CASSLEGTGPYEQYF.

This clone appeared a single time. The V gene is TRBV7-2, the J gene TRBJ1-4; 10 positions agree with TRBD1. V dropped 5 bases and J dropped 8; count of bases not matched to a gene: 8. The CDR3 covers 15 residues. Germline V gene sequence: CDR1 SGHTA, CDR2 FQGNSA. The CDR3 spells CASSARQGAREKLFF. The CDR3 nucleotides read TGTGCCAGCAGCGCGAGACAGGGGGCGCGCGAAAAACTGTTTTTT.

This chain links TRBV2 with TRBJ2-5; perhaps TRBD2 as D (5 bases). This CDR3 spans 13 amino acids. Germline loops: CDR1 SNHLY, CDR2 FYNNEI. Trimming took off 7 bases at V and 1 base at J, with 10 bases between the two ends. The DNA for the CDR3 is TGTGCCAGCACCGCGGGTATCCAAGAGACCCAGTACTTC. Its translation is CASTAGIQETQYF.

V is TRBV6-5 and J is TRBJ1-1; D is uncertain. The germline gives CDR1 MNHEY, CDR2 SVGAGI. CDR3 length: 15 amino acids. Deletions cut 5 bases from V and 1 base from J, with 14 bases between. CDR3 nucleotide sequence: TGTGCCAGCAGTCGAAAAATGGGAGGGAACACTGAAGCTTTCTTT. The encoded protein is CASSRKMGGNTEAFF.

This chain connects TRBV10-3 to TRBJ2-7; TRBD2 aligns across 10 bases. This CDR3 contains 12 residues. CDR1 and CDR2 from the germline V gene are ENHRY and SYGVKD. The ends lost 11 bases at V and 2 bases at J; junction bases unmatched: 3. The chain's CDR3 is CAAGLATYEQYF. In DNA, the CDR3 is TGTGCCGCGGGACTAGCGACCTACGAGCAGTACTTC.

The chain recombines TRBV19 with TRBJ1-1, with D possibly matching TRBD1 (5 bases). The CDR3 loop spans 13 amino acids. Germline loops: CDR1 LNHDA, CDR2 SQIVND (reference sequence). The V and J ends lost 2 bases and 5 bases respectively, with 9 bases between them. The CDR3: CASSIPQGTEAFF. The DNA for the CDR3 is TGTGCCAGTAGTATACCCCAGGGAACTGAAGCTTTCTTT.

This chain uses TRBV24-1 with TRBJ2-1; 9 nucleotides agree with TRBD2. Trimming removed 3 bases from V and 5 bases from J; junction bases left unmatched: 7. This CDR3 is 16 amino acids long. CDR1 and CDR2 from the germline V gene are KGHDR and SFDVKD. CDR3 sequence: CATSDAGLAINNEQFF. The CDR3 nucleotides read TGTGCCACCAGTGATGCTGGACTAGCGATTAACAATGAGCAGTTCTTC.

The chain has TRBV6-5 and TRBJ2-3, with D perhaps TRBD1 (5 bases). The CDR3 consists of 14 residues. Trimming took off 0 bases at V and 5 bases at J, with 9 bases between the two ends. CDR1 MNHEY and CDR2 SVGAGI come from the germline V gene. The CDR3 spells CASSYSGQEDTQYF. Here the CDR3 DNA reads TGTGCCAGCAGTTACTCGGGGCAGGAAGATACGCAGTATTTT.

Remarks on this clone: Different DNA sequences within this sample yield the same CDR3. This sequence joins TRBV6-5 and TRBJ2-7, with TRBD2 matching over 11 bases. Unmatched junction bases numbered 4, after V lost 6 bases and J lost 0 bases. The CDR3 extends over 15 amino acids. Germline V gene data show CDR1 as MNHEY and CDR2 as SVGAGI. The chain's CDR3 is CASRPSGRSSYEQYF. As DNA, the CDR3 is TGTGCCAGCAGACCTAGCGGGAGGAGCTCCTACGAGCAGTACTTC.

V usage is TRBV19 and J usage is TRBJ1-1, with D perhaps TRBD1 (6 bases). Germline V lookup: CDR1 LNHDA, CDR2 SQIVND (reference sequence). V lost 4 bases and J 1 base, leaving 13 bases between the germline ends. The CDR3 loop spans 15 amino acids. The CDR3: CASSNRGQPNTEAFF. The CDR3 nucleotides read TGTGCCAGTAGTAACCGGGGACAACCGAACACTGAAGCTTTCTTT. Full variable domain (missing parts from reference TRBV19 and TRBJ1-1): DGGITQSPKYLFRKEGQNVTLSCEQNLNHDAMYWYRQDPGQGLRLIYYSQIVNDFQKGDIAEGYSVSREKKESFPLTVTSAQKNPTAFYLCASSNRGQPNTEAFFGQGTRLTVV.

The chain uses TRBV7-9 and TRBJ1-1; possibly TRBD1 for D (6 bases). Germline loops: CDR1 SEHNR, CDR2 FQNEAQ (reference sequence). The V and J ends lost 4 bases and 1 base respectively, with 13 bases between them. The CDR3 spans 15 residues. CDR3: CASSSRGNGNTEAFF. DNA of the CDR3: TGTGCCAGCAGCTCGAGGGGGAATGGGAACACTGAAGCTTTCTTT.

The V call is TRBV5-1, the J call TRBJ2-7; 7 bases match TRBD1. V lost 4 bases, J lost 7 bases, and 11 bases stayed unmatched. The CDR3 runs 14 residues. Germline loops: CDR1 SGHRS, CDR2 YFSETQ. Here the CDR3 reads CASSSRDSREEQYF. The CDR3 bases are TGCGCCAGCAGCAGCCGGGACAGCCGTGAGGAGCAGTACTTC.

The chain combines TRBV7-2 with TRBJ2-1; 7 bases map to TRBD2. The CDR3 is 15 residues long. Germline V gives CDR1 SGHTA, CDR2 FQGNSA. J gave up 4 bases and V 1 base, and 4 bases lay outside the gene matches. CDR3 DNA: TGTGCCAGCAGCTTAGTTGCTAGCGGATACAATGAGCAGTTCTTC. Protein sequence: CASSLVASGYNEQFF.

The chain is built from TRBV18 and TRBJ1-1; 7 positions match TRBD1. The germline V gene encodes CDR1 KGHSH and CDR2 LQKENI. The CDR3 runs to 17 residues. V lost 4 bases, J lost 0 bases, and 11 bases stayed unmatched. Written as DNA, the CDR3 is TGTGCCAGCTCACAGACAACCTTGGGACAGATGAACACTGAAGCTTTCTTT. This gives the protein CASSQTTLGQMNTEAFF. Full variable domain (outside the CDR3, taken from reference TRBV18 and TRBJ1-1): NAGVMQNPRHLVRRRGQEARLRCSPMKGHSHVYWYRQLPEEGLKFMVYLQKENIIDESGMPKERFSAEFPKEGPSILRIQQVVRGDSAAYFCASSQTTLGQMNTEAFFGQGTRLTVV.

The genes are TRBV3-1 (or the pseudogene TRBV3-2) and TRBJ1-4; 10 nucleotides match TRBD1. The germline V gene has CDR1 LGHDT and CDR2 YNNKEL (reference sequence). The V segment lost 0 bases and the J segment 7 bases; nucleotides outside the gene matches: 5. The CDR3 consists of 16 residues. The CDR3 loop is CASSQDLDRGVEKLFF. The CDR3 DNA is TGTGCCAGCAGCCAAGATCTGGACAGGGGGGTTGAAAAACTGTTTTTT.

This clone was picked up one time. The gene calls are TRBV2 and TRBJ1-2, with 7 bases lining up with TRBD1. Germline V lookup: CDR1 SNHLY, CDR2 FYNNEI. The CDR3 runs to 12 residues. V trimming: 7 bases; J trimming: 8 bases; junction bases outside the gene matches: 7. The DNA for the CDR3 is TGTGCCAGCATTGAGGGGGCAGGCGGCTACACCTTC. Translated, it gives CASIEGAGGYTF.